This is a list of T cell receptor beta chains from one sample in a study of response to subunit inactivated influenza vaccine. Via MiXCR, TCRdb re-called the RT-PCR reads, giving one row per CDR3 protein. The sample yields some 300,000 distinct CDR3 sequences, approximately 23% seen once. The input for sequencing was PBMCs from blood, taken less than 22 months after vaccination. Receptor source: a man aged 45 to 70 who received an inactivated influenza vaccine. The CDR3 runs from the conserved cysteine through the conserved F or W. D genes are given only for firm matches. Rows give clone size only sometimes, using once, few, many, or a class for an expanded clone.

>TRBV20-1|TRBJ1-1|-|-
TGCAGTGCTAGTGGGAACACTGAAGCTTTCTTT
CSASGNTEAFF
>TRBV5-1|TRBJ1-5|-|-
TGCGCCAGCAGCTTGAGGCCGGCGGGGGCCCAGCATTTT
CASSLRPAGAQHF
>TRBV4-2|TRBJ1-5|-|-
TGTGCCAGCAGCCAAGCTGTGGGGAGCAATCAGCCCCAGCATTTT
CASSQAVGSNQPQHF
>TRBV11-2|TRBJ1-2|TRBD1|few
TGTGCCAGCAGCCCCCACCTGGGACAGAACTATGGCTACACCTTC
CASSPHLGQNYGYTF
>TRBV12-3/TRBV12-4|TRBJ1-1|-|medium-sized
TGTGCCAGCAGTTTAGGAGACACAGCCAAAGCTTTCTTT
CASSLGDTAKAFF
>TRBV20-1|TRBJ1-5|TRBD1|-
TGCAGTGCTAACCGACAGGGGTCAGCTCAGCCCCAGCATTTT
CSANRQGSAQPQHF
>TRBV4-1|TRBJ2-7|-|few
TGCGCCAGCAGCCAGGTTGTTGGAACCTACGAGCAGTACTTC
CASSQVVGTYEQYF
>TRBV7-6|TRBJ2-7|TRBD1|few
TGTGCCAGCAGCTCCGACAGGGGGCACGAGCAGTACTTC
CASSSDRGHEQYF
>TRBV7-9|TRBJ2-5|-|-
TGTGCCAGCAGCTTACATGGTGGCGATCTAAGAAAGACCCAGTACTTC
CASSLHGGDLRKTQYF
>TRBV7-2|TRBJ1-2|-|few
TGTGCCAGCAGCTTAGGCCAGAGAAGCTATGGCTACACCTTC
CASSLGQRSYGYTF
>TRBV5-6|TRBJ1-2|-|few
TGTGCCAGCAGCCTTGGGAAGACAGCCCCTAACTATGGCTACACCTTC
CASSLGKTAPNYGYTF
>TRBV7-2|TRBJ2-3|-|many
TGTGCCAGCAGCACGCCGGGACAAACAGATACGCAGTATTTT
CASSTPGQTDTQYF
>TRBV4-1|TRBJ1-4|TRBD1|many
TGCGCCAGCAGCCAAGCAGGGGGGACTAATGAAAAACTGTTTTTT
CASSQAGGTNEKLFF
>TRBV2|TRBJ2-2|TRBD2|few
TGTGCCAGCAAGCGGGAAATTGGTACCGGGGAGCTGTTTTTT
CASKREIGTGELFF
>TRBV29-1|TRBJ1-3|-|many
TGCAGCGTTGAAGATCCGGACGCCATATATTTT
CSVEDPDAIYF
>TRBV4-2|TRBJ2-7|-|-
TGTGCCAGCAGCCCGGGACCCCAGGACGAGCAGTACTTC
CASSPGPQDEQYF
>TRBV4-3|TRBJ2-3|-|-
TGCGCCAGCAGCCAAGATAGACTCGGCAAAAGCACAGATACGCAGTATTTT
CASSQDRLGKSTDTQYF
>TRBV14|TRBJ1-1|-|-
TGTGCCAGCAGCCAAGTTGGATCTGAAGCTTTCTTT
CASSQVGSEAFF
>TRBV28|TRBJ1-2|TRBD1|few
TGTGCCAGCAGTTACGCGGACAGGGAGGATGGCTACACCTTC
CASSYADREDGYTF
>TRBV7-8|TRBJ2-7|TRBD1|once
TGTGCCAGCAGCATGACAGGGGGCTACGAGCAGTACTTC
CASSMTGGYEQYF
>TRBV3-1|TRBJ2-5|-|-
TGTGCCAGCAGCCAAGATTTGGTTGGAGAGACCCAGTACTTC
CASSQDLVGETQYF
>TRBV11-2|TRBJ2-5|-|few
TGTGCCAGCAGCACCGTGGACTACTCGGAGACCCAGTACTTC
CASSTVDYSETQYF
>TRBV5-1|TRBJ1-4|-|-
TGCGCCAGCAGCGTTGGACACGGTAATGAAAAACTGTTTTTT
CASSVGHGNEKLFF
>TRBV7-2|TRBJ1-6|-|-
TGTGCCAGCAGCCGCCCTCCGTATAATTCACCCCTCCACTTT
CASSRPPYNSPLHF
>TRBV25-1|TRBJ1-1|-|few
TGTGCCAGCACGTACGTGGGGGCAACTGAAGCTTTCTTT
CASTYVGATEAFF
>TRBV20-1|TRBJ2-1|TRBD2|-
TGCAGTGCTAGAGTGGGACTAGCGGGATTCAACAATGAGCAGTTCTTC
CSARVGLAGFNNEQFF
>TRBV20-1|TRBJ2-4|TRBD2|-
TGCAGTGCTAGAGGTAGCGGGGAAGCCAAAAACATTCAGTACTTC
CSARGSGEAKNIQYF
>TRBV27|TRBJ2-5|TRBD1|-
TGTGCCAGCAGTTTATTGGGGACAGTGTACCAAGAGACCCAGTACTTC
CASSLLGTVYQETQYF
>TRBV11-2|TRBJ2-7|-|-
TGTGCCAGCAGCTTAGAAGGTGTCGAGCAGTACTTC
CASSLEGVEQYF